Presented here are 9 T cell receptor beta chains from one specimen sequenced in a study of beta chain features in type 1 diabetes. The investigators reverse transcribed all of the isolated RNA, so they sequenced expressed TCRB transcripts. Generated by immunoSEQ multiplex PCR, the TCRdb table keeps only in-frame clones and is missing some. This table holds about 160,000 clones, less than 9.5% found once. Sequenced sample: central memory CD4+ T cells from blood. These receptors came from a young man in good health.

The chain couples TRBV19 to TRBJ2-1; 9 nucleotides line up with TRBD2. From germline, CDR1 is LNHDA and CDR2 SQIVND (reference sequence). This CDR3 comprises 16 residues. The ends lost 4 bases at V and 4 bases at J; junction bases unmatched: 8. CDR3 loop: CASSTGLAGRYNEQFF. Written as DNA, the CDR3 is TGTGCCAGTAGTACCGGGCTAGCGGGAAGATACAATGAGCAGTTCTTC.

This clone was seen many times. The chain couples TRBV23-1 to TRBJ1-1; maybe TRBD1 (5 bases). TRBV23-1 is annotated as an ORF whose role is uncertain. CDR3 length: 15 amino acids. Trimming took 8 bases from V and 3 from J, leaving 19 bases between them. The CDR3 spells CASGQQVGTDTEAFF. The CDR3 DNA reads as TGCGCCAGCGGACAACAGGTGGGCACGGACACTGAAGCTTTCTTT.

This clone has a count of ten or more. The chain recombines TRBV7-9 with TRBJ1-1; 8 nucleotides match TRBD1. In germline, CDR1 is SEHNR, CDR2 FQNEAQ (reference sequence). V lost 3 bases and J lost 5; bases outside the gene matches: 5. This CDR3 spans 14 amino acids. The CDR3 sequence: CASSFYQGATEAFF. CDR3 coding DNA: TGTGCCAGCAGCTTTTATCAGGGGGCGACTGAAGCTTTCTTT.

This chain links TRBV21-1 with TRBJ2-7; TRBD1, the table's D call, was not compared with the DNA. TRBV21-1 is shown as a pseudogene. The CDR3 has 15 amino acids. The CDR3 reads CASSTSLGASYEQYF. Written as DNA, the CDR3 is TGTGCCAGCAGCACAAGCCTAGGGGCCTCCTACGAGCAGTACTTC.

There are a few counts of this clone. The chain joins TRBV7-9 to TRBJ2-5; 7 positions match TRBD2. The germline V gene encodes CDR1 SEHNR and CDR2 FQNEAQ (reference sequence). V dropped 6 bases and J dropped 5; count of bases not matched to a gene: 6. There are 13 residues in the CDR3. This CDR3 is CASRSSGTETQYF. The CDR3 DNA reads TGTGCCAGCAGATCAAGCGGGACCGAGACCCAGTACTTC.

This clone was seen only a few times. This chain uses TRBV5-1 with TRBJ2-3; 8 nucleotides agree with TRBD1. Trimming cost V 0 bases and J 5 bases; bases outside gene matches: 5. Per the germline V gene, CDR1 is SGHRS and CDR2 is YFSETQ. This CDR3 region has 15 residues. CDR3 loop: CASSLGTGLGDTQYF. CDR3 sequence (DNA): TGCGCCAGCAGCTTGGGGACAGGGTTAGGAGATACGCAGTATTTT. The full variable domain, in which reference TRBV5-1 and TRBJ2-3 provide the parts outside the CDR3, is KAGVTQTPRYLIKTRGQQVTLSCSPISGHRSVSWYQQTPGQGLQFLFEYFSETQRNKGNFPGRFSGRQFSNSRSEMNVSTLELGDSALYLCASSLGTGLGDTQYFGPGTRLTVL.

The CDR3 bases are TGTGCCAGCAGCGTTGGACTAGCGGGAGACACCGCCAAAAACATTCAGTACTTC. The encoded protein is CASSVGLAGDTAKNIQYF. The chain links TRBV9 to TRBJ2-4; the match to TRBD2 covers 13 bases. Germline CDR1 SGDLS, CDR2 YYNGEE. The CDR3 has 18 amino acids. The V and J ends lost 2 bases and 1 base, in that order; junction bases with no gene match: 6.

The CDR3 DNA reads as TGTGCCAGCACCAAGGGGGGGACAGATACGCAGTATTTT. Protein sequence: CASTKGGTDTQYF. The chain couples TRBV7-9 to TRBJ2-3; weak D call: TRBD2 (7 bases). V lost 7 bases, J lost 3 bases, and 11 bases lay in between. CDR3 length equals 13 residues. Germline CDR1 reads SEHNR; CDR2 reads FQNEAQ (reference sequence).

This clone was observed a few times. This chain links TRBV15 with TRBJ2-7; D may be TRBD1 (5 bases). Trimming took off 3 bases at V and 3 bases at J, with 12 bases between the two ends. Germline V gene data show CDR1 as LNHNV and CDR2 as YYDKDF (reference sequence). CDR3 length equals 14 residues. In DNA, the CDR3 is TGTGCCACCAGCAGGGGCTCAGGGTTCTACGAGCAGTACTTC. Its translation: CATSRGSGFYEQYF.